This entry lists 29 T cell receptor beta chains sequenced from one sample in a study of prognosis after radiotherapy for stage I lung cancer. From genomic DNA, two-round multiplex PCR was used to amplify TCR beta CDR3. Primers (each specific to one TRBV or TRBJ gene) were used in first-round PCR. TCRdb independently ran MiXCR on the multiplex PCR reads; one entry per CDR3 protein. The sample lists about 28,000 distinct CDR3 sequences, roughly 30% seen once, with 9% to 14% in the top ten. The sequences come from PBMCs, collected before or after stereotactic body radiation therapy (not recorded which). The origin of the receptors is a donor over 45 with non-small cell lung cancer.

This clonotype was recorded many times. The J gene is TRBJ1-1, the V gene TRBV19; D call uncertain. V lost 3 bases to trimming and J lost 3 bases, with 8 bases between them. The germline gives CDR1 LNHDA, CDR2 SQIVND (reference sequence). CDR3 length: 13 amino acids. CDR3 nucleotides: TGTGCCAGTAGTATGTTTGAAGACACTGAAGCTTTCTTT. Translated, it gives CASSMFEDTEAFF. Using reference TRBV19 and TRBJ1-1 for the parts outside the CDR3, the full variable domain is DGGITQSPKYLFRKEGQNVTLSCEQNLNHDAMYWYRQDPGQGLRLIYYSQIVNDFQKGDIAEGYSVSREKKESFPLTVTSAQKNPTAFYLCASSMFEDTEAFFGQGTRLTVV.

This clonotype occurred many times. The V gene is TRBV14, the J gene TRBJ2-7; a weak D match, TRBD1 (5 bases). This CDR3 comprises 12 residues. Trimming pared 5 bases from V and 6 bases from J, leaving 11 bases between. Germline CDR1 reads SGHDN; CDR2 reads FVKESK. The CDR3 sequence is CASSLQATEQYF. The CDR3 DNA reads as TGTGCCAGCAGCTTACAGGCTACCGAGCAGTACTTC.

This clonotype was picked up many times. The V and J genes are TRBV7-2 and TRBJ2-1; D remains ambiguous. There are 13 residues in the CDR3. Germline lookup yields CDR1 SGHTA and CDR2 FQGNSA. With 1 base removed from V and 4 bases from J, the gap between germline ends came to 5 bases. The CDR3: CASSLDRYNEQFF. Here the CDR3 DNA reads TGTGCCAGCAGCTTAGACAGATACAATGAGCAGTTCTTC.

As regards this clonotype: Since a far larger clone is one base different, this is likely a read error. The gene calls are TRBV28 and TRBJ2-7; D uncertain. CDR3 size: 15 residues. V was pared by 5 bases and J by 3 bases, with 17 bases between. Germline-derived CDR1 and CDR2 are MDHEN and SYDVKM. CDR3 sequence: CASSPRVATGYEQYF. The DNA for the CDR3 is TGTGCCAGCAGTCCCCGGGTGGCCACGGGCTACGAGCAGTACTTC. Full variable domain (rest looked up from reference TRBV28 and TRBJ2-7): DVKVTQSSRYLVKRTGEKVFLECVQDMDHENMFWYRQDPGLGLRLIYFSYDVKMKEKGDIPEGYSVSREKKERFSLILESASTNQTSMYLCASSPRVATGYEQYFGPGTRLTVT.

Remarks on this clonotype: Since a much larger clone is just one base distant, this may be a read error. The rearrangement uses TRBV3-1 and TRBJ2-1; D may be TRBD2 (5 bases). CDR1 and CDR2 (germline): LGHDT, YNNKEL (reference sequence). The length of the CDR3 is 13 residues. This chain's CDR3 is CASSQSGSNGQFF. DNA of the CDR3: TGTGCCAGCAGCCAATCGGGGTCCAATGGGCAGTTCTTC.

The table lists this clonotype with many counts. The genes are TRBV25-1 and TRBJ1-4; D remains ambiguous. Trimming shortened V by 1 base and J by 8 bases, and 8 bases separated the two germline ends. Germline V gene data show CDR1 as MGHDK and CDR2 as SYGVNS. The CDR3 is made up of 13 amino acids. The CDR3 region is CASSELRGEKLFF. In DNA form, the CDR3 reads TGTGCCAGCAGTGAATTACGAGGAGAAAAACTGTTTTTT.

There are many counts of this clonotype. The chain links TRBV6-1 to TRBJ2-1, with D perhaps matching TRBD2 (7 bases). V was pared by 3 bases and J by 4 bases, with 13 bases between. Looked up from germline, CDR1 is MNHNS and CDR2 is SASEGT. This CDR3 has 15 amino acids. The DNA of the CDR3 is TGTGCCAGCAGTGACCTCGGGGGGCCGTACAATGAGCAGTTCTTC. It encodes CASSDLGGPYNEQFF.

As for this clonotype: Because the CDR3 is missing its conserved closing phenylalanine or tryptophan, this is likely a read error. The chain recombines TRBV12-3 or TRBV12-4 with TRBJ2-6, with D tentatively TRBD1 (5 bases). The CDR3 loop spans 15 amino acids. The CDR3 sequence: CASSLVGAGSNVLTL. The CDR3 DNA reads TGTGCCAGCAGTTTAGTAGGGGCTGGGTCCAACGTCCTGACTCTC.

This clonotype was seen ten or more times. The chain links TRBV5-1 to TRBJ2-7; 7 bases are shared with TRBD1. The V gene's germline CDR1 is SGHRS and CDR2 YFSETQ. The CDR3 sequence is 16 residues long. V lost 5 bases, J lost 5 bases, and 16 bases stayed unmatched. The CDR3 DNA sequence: TGCGCCAGCAGGACCTCAACGACAGGGTTTCGGGACGAGCAGTACTTC. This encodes CASRTSTTGFRDEQYF.

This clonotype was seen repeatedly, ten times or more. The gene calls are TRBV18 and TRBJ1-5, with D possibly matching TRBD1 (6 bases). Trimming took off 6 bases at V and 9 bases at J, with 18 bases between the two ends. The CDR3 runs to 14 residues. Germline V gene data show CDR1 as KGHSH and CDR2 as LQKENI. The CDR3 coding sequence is TGTGCCAGCTCCACCAGCAGGGGCTACGGGCCCCAGCATTTT. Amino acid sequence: CASSTSRGYGPQHF.

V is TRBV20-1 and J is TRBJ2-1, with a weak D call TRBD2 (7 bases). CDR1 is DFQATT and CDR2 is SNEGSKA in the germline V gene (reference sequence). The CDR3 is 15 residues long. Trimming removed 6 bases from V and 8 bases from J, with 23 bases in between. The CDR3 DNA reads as TGCAGTGCCACTCGGGGGGCCACACGGTTAGATGAGCAGTTCTTC. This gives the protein CSATRGATRLDEQFF.

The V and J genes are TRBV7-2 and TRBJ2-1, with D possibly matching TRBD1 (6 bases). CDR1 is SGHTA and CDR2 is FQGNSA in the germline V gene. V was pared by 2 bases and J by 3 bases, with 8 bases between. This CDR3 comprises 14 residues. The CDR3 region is CASSLQGYYNEQFF. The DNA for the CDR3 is TGTGCCAGCAGCTTACAGGGGTACTACAATGAGCAGTTCTTC.

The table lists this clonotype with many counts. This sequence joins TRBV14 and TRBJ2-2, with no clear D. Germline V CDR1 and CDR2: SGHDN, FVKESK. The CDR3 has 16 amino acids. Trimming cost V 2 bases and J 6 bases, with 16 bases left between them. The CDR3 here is CASSQSGNLIAGELFF. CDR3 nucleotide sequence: TGTGCCAGCAGCCAATCCGGAAACCTTATAGCCGGGGAGCTGTTTTTT.

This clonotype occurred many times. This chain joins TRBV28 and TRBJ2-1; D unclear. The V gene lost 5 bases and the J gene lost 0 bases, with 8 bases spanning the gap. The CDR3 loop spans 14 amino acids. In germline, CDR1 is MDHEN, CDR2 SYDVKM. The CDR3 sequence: CASSPTNSYNEQFF. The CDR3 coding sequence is TGTGCCAGCAGTCCTACAAACTCCTACAATGAGCAGTTCTTC.

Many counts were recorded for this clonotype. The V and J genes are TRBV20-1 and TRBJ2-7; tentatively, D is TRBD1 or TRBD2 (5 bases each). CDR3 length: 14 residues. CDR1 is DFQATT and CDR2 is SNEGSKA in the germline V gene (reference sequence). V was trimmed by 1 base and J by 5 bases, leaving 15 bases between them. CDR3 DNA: TGCAGTGCTAGAGTCTTGGGCAGGGAGAACGAGCAGTACTTC. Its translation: CSARVLGRENEQYF.

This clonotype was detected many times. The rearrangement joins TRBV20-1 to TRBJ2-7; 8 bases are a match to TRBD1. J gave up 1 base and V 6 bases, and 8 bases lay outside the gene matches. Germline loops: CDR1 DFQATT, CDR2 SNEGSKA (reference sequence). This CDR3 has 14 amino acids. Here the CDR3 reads CSAGLWTGSYEQYF. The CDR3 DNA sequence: TGCAGTGCAGGTCTCTGGACAGGGTCCTACGAGCAGTACTTC.

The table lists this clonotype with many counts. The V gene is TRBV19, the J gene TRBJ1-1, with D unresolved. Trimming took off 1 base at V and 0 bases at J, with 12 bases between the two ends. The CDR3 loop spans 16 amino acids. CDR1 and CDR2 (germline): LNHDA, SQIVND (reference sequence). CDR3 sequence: CASSIVPRRMNTEAFF. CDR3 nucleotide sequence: TGTGCCAGTAGTATAGTACCCCGGAGGATGAACACTGAAGCTTTCTTT.

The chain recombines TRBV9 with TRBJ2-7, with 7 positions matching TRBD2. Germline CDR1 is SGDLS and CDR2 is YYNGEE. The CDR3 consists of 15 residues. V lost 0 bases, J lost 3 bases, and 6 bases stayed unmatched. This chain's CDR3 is CASSVVSAGDYEQYF. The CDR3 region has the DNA TGTGCCAGCAGCGTAGTCTCGGCGGGAGACTACGAGCAGTACTTC.

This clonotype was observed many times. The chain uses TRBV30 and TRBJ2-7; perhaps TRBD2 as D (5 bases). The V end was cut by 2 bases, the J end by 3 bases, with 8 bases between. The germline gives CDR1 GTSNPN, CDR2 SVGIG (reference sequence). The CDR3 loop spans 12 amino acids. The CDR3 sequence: CAWSLARYEQYF. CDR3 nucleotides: TGTGCCTGGAGTTTAGCGCGCTACGAGCAGTACTTC.

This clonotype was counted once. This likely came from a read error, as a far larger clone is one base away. The CDR3 coding sequence is TGTGCCAGCAGCTTGACGAGGGGTGATTCACCCCTCCGCTTT. Translating gives CASSLTRGDSPLRF. This chain joins TRBV7-2 and TRBJ1-6; D might be TRBD1 (5 bases). Germline lookup yields CDR1 SGHTA and CDR2 FQGNSA. This CDR3 has 14 amino acids.

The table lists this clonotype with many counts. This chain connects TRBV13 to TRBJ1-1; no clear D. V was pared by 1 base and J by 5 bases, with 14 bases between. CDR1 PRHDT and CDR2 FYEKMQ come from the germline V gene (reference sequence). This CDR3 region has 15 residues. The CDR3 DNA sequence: TGTGCCAGCAGCTTAGCGGCCGTCCCGGGGACTGAAGCTTTCTTT. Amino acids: CASSLAAVPGTEAFF.

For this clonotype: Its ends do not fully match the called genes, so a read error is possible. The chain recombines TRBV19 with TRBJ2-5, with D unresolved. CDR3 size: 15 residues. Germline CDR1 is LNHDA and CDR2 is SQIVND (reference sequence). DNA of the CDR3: TGTTCCAGTAGTGCACCACCATTAGGCCAAGAGACCCAGTACTTC. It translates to CSSSAPPLGQETQYF.

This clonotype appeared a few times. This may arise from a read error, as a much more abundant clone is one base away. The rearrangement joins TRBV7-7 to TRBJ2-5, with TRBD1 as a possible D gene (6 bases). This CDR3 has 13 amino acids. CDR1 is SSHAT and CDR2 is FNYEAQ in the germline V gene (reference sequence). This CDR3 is CASSLQGQETQYF. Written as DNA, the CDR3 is TGTGCTAGCAGCTTACAGGGCCAAGAGACCCAGTACTTC. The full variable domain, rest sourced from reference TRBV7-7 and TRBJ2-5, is GAGVSQSPRYKVTKRGQDVTLRCDPISSHATLYWYQQALGQGPEFLTYFNYEAQPDKSGLPSDRFSAERPEGSISTLTIQRTEQRDSAMYRCASSLQGQETQYFGPGTRLLVL.

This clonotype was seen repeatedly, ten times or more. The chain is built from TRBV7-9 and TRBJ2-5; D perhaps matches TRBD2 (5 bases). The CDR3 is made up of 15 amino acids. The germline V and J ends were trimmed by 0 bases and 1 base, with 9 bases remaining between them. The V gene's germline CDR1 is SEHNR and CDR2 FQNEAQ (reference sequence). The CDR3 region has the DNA TGTGCCAGCAGCTTAGCGGAAGGGAGCCAAGAGACCCAGTACTTC. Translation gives CASSLAEGSQETQYF.

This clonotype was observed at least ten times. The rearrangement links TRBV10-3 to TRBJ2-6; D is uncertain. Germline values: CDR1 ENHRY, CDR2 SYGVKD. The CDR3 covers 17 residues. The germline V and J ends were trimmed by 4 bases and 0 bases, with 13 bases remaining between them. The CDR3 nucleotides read TGTGCCATCAGTGGTTCAGCCCAATCCTCTGGGGCCAACGTCCTGACTTTC. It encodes CAISGSAQSSGANVLTF.

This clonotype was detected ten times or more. As DNA, the CDR3 is TGCAGTGCTAGGAGCTCCAGTTTATACGAGCAGTACTTC. Translating it yields CSARSSSLYEQYF. The chain recombines TRBV20-1 with TRBJ2-7; D is undetermined. Between the trimmed V and J ends, which lost 3 bases and 4 bases, there was a span of 13 bases. Germline CDR1 DFQATT, CDR2 SNEGSKA (reference sequence). This CDR3 contains 13 residues.

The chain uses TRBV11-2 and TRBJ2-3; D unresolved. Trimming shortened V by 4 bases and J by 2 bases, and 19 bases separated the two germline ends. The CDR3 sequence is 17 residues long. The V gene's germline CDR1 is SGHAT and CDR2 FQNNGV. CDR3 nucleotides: TGTGCCAGCAGCTCGGATTGGCTAGTTGAGGTCACAGATACGCAGTATTTT. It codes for CASSSDWLVEVTDTQYF.

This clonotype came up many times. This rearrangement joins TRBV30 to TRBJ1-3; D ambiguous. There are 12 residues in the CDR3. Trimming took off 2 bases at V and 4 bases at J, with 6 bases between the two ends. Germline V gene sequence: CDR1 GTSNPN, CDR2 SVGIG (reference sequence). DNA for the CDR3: TGTGCCTGGAGTATAGGAGGAAACACCATATATTTT. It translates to CAWSIGGNTIYF.

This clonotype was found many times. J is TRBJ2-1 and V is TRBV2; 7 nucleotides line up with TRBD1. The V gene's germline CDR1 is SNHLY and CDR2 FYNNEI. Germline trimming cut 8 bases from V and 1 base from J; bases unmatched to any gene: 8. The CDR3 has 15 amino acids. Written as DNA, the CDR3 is TGTGCCAGCTCCGGGACAGACGATTCCTACAATGAGCAGTTCTTC. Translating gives CASSGTDDSYNEQFF.